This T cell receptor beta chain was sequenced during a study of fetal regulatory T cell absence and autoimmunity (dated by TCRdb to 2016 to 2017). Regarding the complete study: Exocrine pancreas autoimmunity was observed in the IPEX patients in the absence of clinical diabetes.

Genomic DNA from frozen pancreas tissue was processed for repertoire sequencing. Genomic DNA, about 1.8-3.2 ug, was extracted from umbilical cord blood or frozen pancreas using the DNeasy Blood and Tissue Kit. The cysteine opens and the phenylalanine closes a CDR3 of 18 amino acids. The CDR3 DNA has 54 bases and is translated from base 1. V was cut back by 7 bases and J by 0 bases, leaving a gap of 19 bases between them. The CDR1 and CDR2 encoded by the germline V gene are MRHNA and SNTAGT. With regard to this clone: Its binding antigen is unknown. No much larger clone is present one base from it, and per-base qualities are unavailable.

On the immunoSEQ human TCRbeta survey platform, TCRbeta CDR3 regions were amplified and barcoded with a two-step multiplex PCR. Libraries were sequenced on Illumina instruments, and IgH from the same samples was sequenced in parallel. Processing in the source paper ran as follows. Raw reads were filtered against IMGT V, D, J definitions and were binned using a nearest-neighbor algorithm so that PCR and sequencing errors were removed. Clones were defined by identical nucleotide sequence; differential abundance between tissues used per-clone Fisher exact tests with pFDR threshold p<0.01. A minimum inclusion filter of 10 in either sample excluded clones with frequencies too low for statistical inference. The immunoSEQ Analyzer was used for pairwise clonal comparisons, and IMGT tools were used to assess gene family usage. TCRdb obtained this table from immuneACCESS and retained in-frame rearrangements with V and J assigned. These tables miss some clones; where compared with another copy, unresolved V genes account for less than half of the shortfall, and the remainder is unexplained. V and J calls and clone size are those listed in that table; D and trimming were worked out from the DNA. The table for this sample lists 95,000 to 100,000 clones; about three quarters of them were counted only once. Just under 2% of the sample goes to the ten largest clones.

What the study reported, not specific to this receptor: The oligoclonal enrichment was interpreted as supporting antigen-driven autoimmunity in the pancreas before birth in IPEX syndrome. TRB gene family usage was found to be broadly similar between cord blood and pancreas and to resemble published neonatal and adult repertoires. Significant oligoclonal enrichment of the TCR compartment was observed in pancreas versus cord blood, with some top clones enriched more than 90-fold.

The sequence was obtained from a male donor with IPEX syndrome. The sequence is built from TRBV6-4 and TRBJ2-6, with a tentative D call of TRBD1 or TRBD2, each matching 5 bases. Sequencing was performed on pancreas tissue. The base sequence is TGTGCCAGCATTCACTTAAGGGACCTTTCCTCTGGGGCCAACGTCCTGACTTTC. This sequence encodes CASIHLRDLSSGANVLTF.